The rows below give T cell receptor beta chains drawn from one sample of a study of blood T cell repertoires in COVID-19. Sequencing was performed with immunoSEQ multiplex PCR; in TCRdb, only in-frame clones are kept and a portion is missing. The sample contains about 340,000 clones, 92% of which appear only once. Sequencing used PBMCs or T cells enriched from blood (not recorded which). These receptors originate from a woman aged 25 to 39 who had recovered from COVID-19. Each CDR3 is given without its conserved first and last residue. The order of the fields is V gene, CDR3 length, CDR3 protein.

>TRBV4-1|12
ASSQYRGRQPQH
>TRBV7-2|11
ASSTRTGNGYT
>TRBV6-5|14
ASSYASGQGLPKLF
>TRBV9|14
ASSVVGAGGLNEQF
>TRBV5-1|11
ASRNSDQETQY
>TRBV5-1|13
ASSSLLGLTETQY
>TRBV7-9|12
ASSFFGPVEKLF
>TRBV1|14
TSTAWRVVSNQPQH
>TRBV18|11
ASSHRESEGYT
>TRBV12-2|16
ASRLAPKGLAVNNEQF
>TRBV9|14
ASSPRPGGAKNIQY
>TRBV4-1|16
ASSQTPGTGLFSDTQY
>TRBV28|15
ASSLRQGTFMNTEAF
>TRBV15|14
ATSRAGGRSLYEQY
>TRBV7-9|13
ASSLAGQVFYGYT
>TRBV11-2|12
ASSEDGGSYGYT
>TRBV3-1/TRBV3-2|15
ASSHDVASWVGETQY
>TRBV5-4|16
ATISSGGRPTGANVLT
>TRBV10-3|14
AISTGTGRSYNEQF
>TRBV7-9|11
ASSYQQSPEAF
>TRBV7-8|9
ASSTGDTQY
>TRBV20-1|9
SATGNYGYT
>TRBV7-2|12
ASSARDRGREAF
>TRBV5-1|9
ASSSSGTQY
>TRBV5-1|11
ASSLQRVDEQF
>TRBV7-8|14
ASSRIAGGPTDTQY
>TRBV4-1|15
ASSQRGRGLASYEQY
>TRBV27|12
ATTLGQGHGELF
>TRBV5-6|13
ASSYYRGLNYGYT
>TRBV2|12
ASSSGTANSPLH
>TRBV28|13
ASSLGLAGVSEQY
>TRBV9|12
ASSVDHSSYEQY
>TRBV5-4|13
ASSLDSGSNNEQF
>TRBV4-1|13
ASSQGYQGSSPLH
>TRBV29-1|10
SASEGPGEQY
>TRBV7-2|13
ASSFVREAYNEQF
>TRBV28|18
ASSLRGQASFLISNQPQH
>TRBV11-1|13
ASSSLAGDYNEQF
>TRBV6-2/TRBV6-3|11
ASSFDGGYEQY
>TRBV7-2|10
ASSMRFDTQY